Below are 10 T cell receptor beta chains sequenced from a single sample in a study of T cell changes during pregnancy in multiple sclerosis. TCRdb keeps only in-frame clones here, not all; method: immunoSEQ multiplex PCR. The sample comprises 20,000 to 25,000 clones, around 88% of which are singletons, and approximately 1% rests with the top ten. The source was CD4+ T cells from peripheral blood mononuclear cells, collected in the first trimester of pregnancy. All receptors derive from a female donor in good health, enrolled as a control in a pregnancy study.

The chain couples TRBV7-9 to TRBJ2-7; D is undetermined. The last part of the DNA fits TRBJ2-1 better; the J call may be wrong. From germline, CDR1 is SEHNR and CDR2 FQNEAQ (reference sequence). This CDR3 has 15 residues. In DNA, the CDR3 is TGTGCCAGCAGCCCCCCCAGGCCCAACCGTAATGAGCAGTTCTTC. Amino acids: CASSPPRPNRNEQFF.

This chain connects TRBV5-1 to TRBJ2-6; a possible D gene is TRBD2 (5 bases). Germline V gene lookup returns CDR1 SGHRS and CDR2 YFSETQ. The CDR3 totals 17 residues. The V end lost 1 base, the J end lost 4 bases, and 15 bases lay between the germline ends. The chain's CDR3 is CASSLSTSGSGANVLTF. CDR3 DNA sequence: TGCGCCAGCAGCTTGAGTACGTCGGGGTCGGGGGCCAACGTCCTGACTTTC.

CDR3 in amino acids: CASSPGQGTMNTEAFF. Here the CDR3 DNA reads TGCGCCAGCAGCCCTGGACAGGGGACAATGAACACTGAAGCTTTCTTT. The chain carries TRBV5-1 and TRBJ1-1; 9 bases are shared with TRBD1. Germline V CDR1 and CDR2: SGHRS, YFSETQ. The CDR3 contains 16 residues. Trimming at V came to 4 bases and at J to 0 bases, leaving 7 bases not matched to a gene.

To note about this clone: This specimen includes other DNA sequences encoding the same CDR3. This rearrangement joins TRBV7-2 to TRBJ2-5; D not resolved. Germline assignment: CDR1 SGHTA and CDR2 FQGNSA. The CDR3 extends over 11 amino acids. With 5 bases removed from V and 2 bases from J, the gap between germline ends came to 3 bases. The DNA of the CDR3 is TGTGCCAGCAGCCCTCAAGAGACCCAGTACTTC. Protein: CASSPQETQYF.

The rearrangement uses TRBV2 and TRBJ1-2; TRBD1 matches 8 bases. CDR1 and CDR2 from the germline V gene are SNHLY and FYNNEI. Trimming took 7 bases from V and 3 from J; bases not matched to a gene: 7. The CDR3 runs to 14 residues. This chain's CDR3 is CASKQGQDDYGYTF. The CDR3 region has the DNA TGTGCCAGCAAGCAGGGACAGGACGACTATGGCTACACCTTC. Filled out from reference TRBV2 and TRBJ1-2, the complete variable domain reads EPEVTQTPSHQVTQMGQEVILRCVPISNHLYFYWYRQILGQKVEFLVSFYNNEISEKSEIFDDQFSVERPDGSNFTLKIRSTKLEDSAMYFCASKQGQDDYGYTFGSGTRLTVV.

The CDR3 nucleotides read TGTGCCAGCAGCTTAACGGGGACTAGCGGAAGTGCCTACGAGCAGTACTTC. Amino acid sequence: CASSLTGTSGSAYEQYF. V is TRBV7-3 and J is TRBJ2-7, with 11 bases fitting TRBD2. J lost 2 bases, V lost 0 bases, and 6 bases had no gene match. The V gene's germline CDR1 is SGHTA and CDR2 FQGTGA. The CDR3 totals 17 residues.

This clone was counted once. This chain connects TRBV30 to TRBJ1-5, with 7 bases aligning to TRBD1. The ends lost 0 bases at V and 7 bases at J; junction bases unmatched: 6. The CDR3 runs 14 residues. Germline lookup yields CDR1 GTSNPN and CDR2 SVGIG (reference sequence). The CDR3 DNA reads as TGTGCCTGGAGTGTACGACAGGGCGGACAGCCCCAGCATTTT. Translation gives CAWSVRQGGQPQHF.

The chain employs TRBV18 and TRBJ2-5, with 9 bases aligning to TRBD1. The CDR3 consists of 14 residues. CDR1 and CDR2 from the germline V gene are KGHSH and LQKENI. Losses at the gene ends were 1 base for V and 4 bases for J; bases not matched to a gene: 1. The CDR3 coding sequence is TGTGCCAGCTCACCACGGACAGGGGCAGAGACCCAGTACTTC. It encodes CASSPRTGAETQYF.

The chain is built from TRBV10-3 and TRBJ2-5, with TRBD2 matching over 15 bases. Germline CDR1 reads ENHRY; CDR2 reads SYGVKD. This CDR3 has 14 residues. The ends lost 10 bases at V and 2 bases at J; junction bases unmatched: 2. The CDR3 sequence: CATGLAGGQETQYF. The DNA of the CDR3 is TGTGCCACCGGACTAGCGGGGGGGCAAGAGACCCAGTACTTC.

The rearrangement links TRBV2 to TRBJ2-2; 8 bases map to TRBD2. V shed 6 bases, J shed 6 bases, and the junction held 12 bases outside the gene matches. The CDR3 contains 16 residues. Germline loops: CDR1 SNHLY, CDR2 FYNNEI. The CDR3 region has the DNA TGTGCCAGCAGCGGAGACCGGACTAGCTTGGCCGGGGAGCTGTTTTTT. Protein product: CASSGDRTSLAGELFF. The full variable domain, its missing parts supplied by reference TRBV2 and TRBJ2-2, is EPEVTQTPSHQVTQMGQEVILRCVPISNHLYFYWYRQILGQKVEFLVSFYNNEISEKSEIFDDQFSVERPDGSNFTLKIRSTKLEDSAMYFCASSGDRTSLAGELFFGEGSRLTVL.